The 12 T cell receptor beta chains below come from one sample, sequenced in a study of Ad26.COV2.S vaccination and SARS-CoV-2 variants. Measured with immunoSEQ multiplex PCR; TCRdb has only the in-frame clones, and not every one. Altogether about 350,000 clones are present, around 88% being singletons, with the ten largest covering 5%. Treatment of the sample: some 20 received Ad26.COV2.S at low or high dose, single or two shots; 5 received placebo; per-sample allocation not given. Day 63 after the first vaccine or placebo injection was the time point for sampling. The material was peripheral blood, obtained in a trial of Ad26.COV2.S vaccine versus placebo. These receptors came from a person between 18 and 65 years old who received the Ad26.COV2.S COVID-19 vaccine or a placebo.

V usage is TRBV5-1 and J usage is TRBJ2-7; TRBD1 agrees at 8 bases. In germline, CDR1 is SGHRS, CDR2 YFSETQ. The V segment lost 0 bases and the J segment 5 bases; nucleotides outside the gene matches: 7. The CDR3 has 15 residues. In DNA, the CDR3 is TGCGCCAGCAGCTTGGCACAGGGGGTAATGAACGAGCAGTACTTC. Translated: CASSLAQGVMNEQYF.

V is TRBV5-6 and J is TRBJ1-2, with a possible D match to TRBD1 (5 bases). Trimming took 5 bases from V and 4 from J, leaving 18 bases between them. Germline V CDR1 and CDR2: SGHDT, YYEEEE. This CDR3 is built from 15 residues. Written as DNA, the CDR3 is TGTGCCAGCAGACTGGGACGTTTCTCGGCCTATGGCTACACCTTC. Its translation: CASRLGRFSAYGYTF.

The CDR3 is CASSLRTPSLNTEAFF. CDR3 DNA sequence: TGTGCCAGCTCACTAAGGACACCCTCCCTGAACACTGAAGCTTTCTTT. The J gene is TRBJ1-1, the V gene TRBV18; weak D call: TRBD1 (5 bases). Germline CDR1 and CDR2: KGHSH and LQKENI. The CDR3 is 16 residues long. Between the trimmed V and J ends, which lost 4 bases and 0 bases, there was a span of 15 bases.

The rearrangement uses TRBV5-1 and TRBJ2-7; TRBD2 matches 13 bases. The CDR3 consists of 18 residues. Per the germline V gene, CDR1 is SGHRS and CDR2 is YFSETQ. Trimming at V came to 4 bases and at J to 3 bases, leaving 13 bases not matched to a gene. CDR3 nucleotide sequence: TGCGCCAGCAGCGCCGAGGGACTAGCGGGAAAACCCTTCTACGAGCAGTACTTC. It codes for CASSAEGLAGKPFYEQYF.

This clone was picked up one time. The rearrangement links TRBV5-1 to TRBJ2-2; tentatively, D is TRBD1 (6 bases). The CDR3 runs 14 residues. The germline V and J ends were trimmed by 4 bases and 3 bases, with 10 bases remaining between them. Germline CDR1 is SGHRS and CDR2 is YFSETQ. The CDR3 protein is CASSGQGYTGELFF. In DNA, the CDR3 is TGCGCCAGCAGCGGTCAGGGGTACACCGGGGAGCTGTTTTTT.

This clone was observed a handful of times. The CDR3 loop is CASSPGIYEQYF. Written as DNA, the CDR3 is TGTGCCAGCAGCCCCGGGATCTACGAGCAGTACTTC. The rearrangement links TRBV7-9 to TRBJ2-7, with D tentatively TRBD2 (5 bases). CDR1 and CDR2 from the germline V gene are SEHNR and FQNEAQ (reference sequence). Trimming left V 5 bases short and J 3 bases short, with 8 bases between. The CDR3 covers 12 residues.

V and J are TRBV28 and TRBJ2-3; TRBD2 aligns across 13 bases. The CDR3 runs 14 residues. The junction had 2 bases not matched to a gene; V was cut back by 6 bases and J by 5 bases. CDR1 and CDR2 (germline): MDHEN, SYDVKM. DNA of the CDR3: TGTGCCAGCAGGACTAGCGGGAGGCAAGATACGCAGTATTTT. As protein: CASRTSGRQDTQYF.

This sequence joins TRBV4-1 and TRBJ2-7, with 12 nucleotides matching TRBD2. In germline, CDR1 is MGHRA, CDR2 YSYEKL. This CDR3 comprises 14 residues. J gave up 6 bases and V 3 bases, and 3 bases lay outside the gene matches. This CDR3 reads CASSHLAGGLEQYF. In DNA form, the CDR3 reads TGCGCCAGCAGCCATCTAGCGGGGGGGCTCGAGCAGTACTTC.

The V call is TRBV3-1 (or the pseudogene TRBV3-2), the J call TRBJ2-7; 10 bases line up with TRBD2. CDR1 and CDR2 from the germline V gene are LGHDT and YNNKEL (reference sequence). This CDR3 region has 16 residues. V shed 3 bases and J 2 bases; nucleotides not matched to a gene: 7. In DNA, the CDR3 is TGTGCCAGCAGCCACGGGACTAGCGACTTACCCTACGAGCAGTACTTC. Translating it yields CASSHGTSDLPYEQYF.

CDR3 sequence (DNA): TGTGCCAGCAGCCAAGATTACCCAGGGCGTCCCGGAATTAGAGGAAACACCATATATTTT. It translates to CASSQDYPGRPGIRGNTIYF. The V gene is TRBV3-1 (or the pseudogene TRBV3-2), the J gene TRBJ1-3, with a possible D match to TRBD1 (5 bases). The CDR3 is 20 amino acids. Germline values: CDR1 LGHDT, CDR2 YNNKEL (reference sequence). Trimming shortened V by 0 bases and J by 4 bases, and 25 bases separated the two germline ends.

This clone is a singleton in its sample. This chain joins TRBV4-2 and TRBJ1-2, with 7 bases matching TRBD1. The CDR3 is made up of 15 amino acids. V shed 0 bases and J 4 bases; nucleotides not matched to a gene: 5. From germline, CDR1 is LGHNA and CDR2 YNFKEQ. The CDR3 spells CASSQDRTGLYGYTF. The CDR3 DNA sequence: TGTGCCAGCAGCCAAGATAGGACAGGCCTCTATGGCTACACCTTC.

The chain joins TRBV7-6 to TRBJ1-1; no clear D gene. V lost 4 bases and J lost 1, with 7 bases in between. CDR1 is SGHVS, CDR2 FNYEAQ, per germline. The length of the CDR3 is 13 residues. For the CDR3, the DNA is TGTGCCAGCAGCTGGTCAGAGAACACTGAAGCTTTCTTT. This gives the protein CASSWSENTEAFF. Using reference TRBV7-6 and TRBJ1-1 for the parts outside the CDR3, the full variable domain is GAGVSQSPRYKVTKRGQDVALRCDPISGHVSLYWYRQALGQGPEFLTYFNYEAQQDKSGLPNDRFSAERPEGSISTLTIQRTEQRDSAMYRCASSWSENTEAFFGQGTRLTVV.